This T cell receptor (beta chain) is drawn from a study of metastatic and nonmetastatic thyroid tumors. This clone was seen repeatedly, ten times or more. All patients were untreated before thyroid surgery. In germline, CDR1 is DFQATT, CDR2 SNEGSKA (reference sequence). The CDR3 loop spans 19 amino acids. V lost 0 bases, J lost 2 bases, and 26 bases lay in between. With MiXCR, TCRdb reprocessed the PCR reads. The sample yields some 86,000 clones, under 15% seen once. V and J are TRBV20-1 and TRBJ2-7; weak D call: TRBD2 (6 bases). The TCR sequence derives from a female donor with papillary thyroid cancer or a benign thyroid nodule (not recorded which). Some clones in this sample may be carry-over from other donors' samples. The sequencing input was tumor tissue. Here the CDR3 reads CSARDEGLAPEVGTYEQYF. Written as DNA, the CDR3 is TGCAGTGCTAGAGATGAGGGCCTAGCGCCGGAGGTTGGCACCTACGAGCAGTACTTC.